The sequence of this TCR beta chain was determined in a study of human T cells and chemical hapten exposure. About the research overall: Upper back patch tests used 0.01% DPC, scored after 6 days. Chiefly female patients presented with alopecia areata, totalis or universalis. Overall study findings and caveats: Unchanged with DPC sensitization were TCRs above 1 in 1000 frequency. Expanded TCRs showed more large CDR3 clusters than pre-sensitization or healthy control sets.

Germline CDR1 and CDR2: LNHNV and YYDKDF (reference sequence). This CDR3 has 14 amino acids. With V trimmed by 4 bases and J by 7 bases, 8 bases remained unmatched. TCRdb called the RACE reads again in MiXCR, with one record for every CDR3 protein. The table records around 120,000 distinct CDR3 sequences, 12% to 15% of them present only once. On this clonotype itself: No antigen is known for it.

Time point given: patch test 1, 2 weeks after DPC sensitization. Specified treatment: therapeutic diphenylcyclopropenone sensitization with weekly scalp DPC. This sequence joins TRBV15 and TRBJ2-3, with 7 bases identical to TRBD1. The material was whole blood, obtained in connection with sensitization to the hapten diphenylcyclopropenone (DPC). This sequence originates from a man aged 18 to 35 with alopecia areata. Some clones in this sample may be carry-over from other donors' samples. The CDR3 reads CATSKYDRENTQYF. The CDR3 region has the DNA TGTGCCACCAGCAAATACGACAGGGAGAATACGCAGTATTTT. Variable domain in full (rest from reference TRBV15 and TRBJ2-3): DAMVIQNPRYQVTQFGKPVTLSCSQTLNHNVMYWYQQKSSQAPKLLFHYYDKDFNNEADTPDNFQSRRPNTSFCFLDIRSPGLGDTAMYLCATSKYDRENTQYFGPGTRLTVL.